The 10 T cell receptor beta chains below were found in one sample sequenced in a study of T cell changes during pregnancy in multiple sclerosis. The method was immunoSEQ multiplex PCR; TCRdb's version includes in-frame clones alone and lacks a portion of them. This repertoire shows almost 35,000 clones, 75% to 90% found once; its top ten account for roughly 4.8%. The source was CD8+ T cells from peripheral blood mononuclear cells, collected after pregnancy. All receptors derive from a female donor with multiple sclerosis, enrolled in a pregnancy study.

The gene calls are TRBV9 and TRBJ2-2, with D possibly matching TRBD1 (5 bases). Trimming took off 0 bases at V and 1 base at J, with 10 bases between the two ends. This CDR3 is 16 amino acids long. The germline V gene encodes CDR1 SGDLS and CDR2 YYNGEE. CDR3 sequence reads: CASSVGSQENTGELFF. CDR3 sequence (DNA): TGTGCCAGCAGCGTAGGGTCACAGGAGAACACCGGGGAGCTGTTTTTT.

The J gene is TRBJ2-7, the V gene TRBV4-1; D possibly corresponds to TRBD1 (5 bases). CDR3 length: 12 residues. Germline CDR1 is MGHRA and CDR2 is YSYEKL. The germline V and J ends were trimmed by 2 bases and 3 bases, with 5 bases remaining between them. CDR3 DNA: TGCGCCAGCAGCCAAACAGGCTACGAGCAGTACTTC. This codes for CASSQTGYEQYF.

This clone was seen just once. This chain uses TRBV29-1 with TRBJ1-2; D uncertain. Germline CDR1 and CDR2: SQVTM and ANQGSEA. The CDR3 loop spans 18 amino acids. V lost 4 bases and J 0 bases, leaving 24 bases between the germline ends. The CDR3, as DNA: TGCAGCGTTGTGGGGATTGAGGGAACTGACGCCACTAACTATGGCTACACCTTC. It is translated as CSVVGIEGTDATNYGYTF.

J is TRBJ2-1 and V is TRBV29-1; 7 bases match TRBD1. The CDR3 extends over 14 amino acids. Trimming at V came to 6 bases and at J to 3 bases, leaving 8 bases not matched to a gene. Germline-derived CDR1 and CDR2 are SQVTM and ANQGSEA. In DNA form, the CDR3 reads TGCAGCGTCTACAGGGGCATTATCTACAATGAGCAGTTCTTC. Translating it yields CSVYRGIIYNEQFF.

This chain joins TRBV5-1 and TRBJ2-1; TRBD2 matches 9 bases. CDR1 and CDR2 (germline): SGHRS, YFSETQ. The CDR3 has 17 residues. The V and J ends lost 4 bases and 0 bases, in that order; junction bases with no gene match: 8. The chain's CDR3 is CASSVAGAVSSYNEQFF. The CDR3 region has the DNA TGCGCCAGCAGCGTAGCGGGGGCCGTGAGCTCCTACAATGAGCAGTTCTTC.

V usage is TRBV27 and J usage is TRBJ2-7, with no clear D. The CDR3 covers 13 residues. Trimming removed 6 bases at V and 2 bases at J, with 11 bases between. Per the germline V gene, CDR1 is MNHEY and CDR2 is SMNVEV (reference sequence). The CDR3: CASRGAVTYEQYF. CDR3 sequence (DNA): TGTGCCAGCAGGGGCGCCGTTACCTACGAGCAGTACTTC.

The rearrangement joins TRBV7-9 to TRBJ1-2; TRBD1 might be the D (5 bases). CDR1 and CDR2 (germline): SEHNR, FQNEAQ (reference sequence). V lost 5 bases and J lost 3, with 16 bases in between. This CDR3 is 15 amino acids long. The CDR3 spells CASSPVGGGYYGYTF. As DNA, the CDR3 is TGTGCCAGCAGCCCCGTCGGGGGGGGATACTATGGCTACACCTTC.

This chain links TRBV13 with TRBJ2-7; no definite D call. CDR1 and CDR2 from the germline V gene are PRHDT and FYEKMQ (reference sequence). V was trimmed by 4 bases and J by 3 bases, leaving 4 bases between them. There are 11 residues in the CDR3. The CDR3 sequence is CASSSHYEQYF. DNA for the CDR3: TGTGCCAGCAGCTCCCACTACGAGCAGTACTTC.

This clone was observed a single time. This CDR3 reads CASSGDRDDVGNYGYTF. The DNA of the CDR3 is TGTGCCAGCAGTGGAGACAGGGATGATGTGGGTAACTATGGCTACACCTTC. This chain joins TRBV2 and TRBJ1-2; 7 positions agree with TRBD1. CDR1 is SNHLY, CDR2 FYNNEI, per germline. There are 17 residues in the CDR3. V was clipped by 4 bases and J by 1 base; unmatched bases: 12.

The chain carries TRBV7-2 and TRBJ2-2; maybe TRBD2 (7 bases). CDR1 is SGHTA, CDR2 FQGNSA, per germline. CDR3 length equals 15 residues. V lost 7 bases, J lost 0 bases, and 12 bases lay in between. CDR3 nucleotides: TGTGCCAGCACCAGGGGAGGGTCGAACACCGGGGAGCTGTTTTTT. Translated: CASTRGGSNTGELFF.